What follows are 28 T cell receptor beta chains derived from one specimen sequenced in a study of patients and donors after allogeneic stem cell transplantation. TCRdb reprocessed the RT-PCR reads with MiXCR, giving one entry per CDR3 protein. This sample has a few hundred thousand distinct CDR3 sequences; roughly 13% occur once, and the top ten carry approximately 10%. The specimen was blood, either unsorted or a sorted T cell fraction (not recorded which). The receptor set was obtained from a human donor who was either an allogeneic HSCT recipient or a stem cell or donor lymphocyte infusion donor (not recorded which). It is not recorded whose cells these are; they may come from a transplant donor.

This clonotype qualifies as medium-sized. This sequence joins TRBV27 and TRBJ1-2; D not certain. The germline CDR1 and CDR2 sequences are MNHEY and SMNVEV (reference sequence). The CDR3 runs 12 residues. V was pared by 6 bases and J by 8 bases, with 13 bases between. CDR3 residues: CASSSNLGGYTF. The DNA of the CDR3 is TGTGCCAGCAGCTCTAATTTAGGCGGCTACACCTTC.

DNA for the CDR3: TGTGCCAGCAGCTTTAGCTCAGATACCGAGCAGTACTTC. Amino acids: CASSFSSDTEQYF. This sequence joins TRBV11-3 and TRBJ2-7; D remains ambiguous. Per the germline V gene, CDR1 is SGHNT and CDR2 is YENEEA. With 3 bases removed from V and 6 bases from J, the gap between germline ends came to 12 bases. The CDR3 has 13 amino acids.

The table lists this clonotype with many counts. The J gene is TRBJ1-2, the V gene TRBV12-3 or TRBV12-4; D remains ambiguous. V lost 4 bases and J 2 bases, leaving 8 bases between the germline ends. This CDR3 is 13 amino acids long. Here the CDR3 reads CASSSAENYGYTF. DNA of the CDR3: TGTGCCAGCAGTTCGGCGGAGAACTATGGCTACACCTTC.

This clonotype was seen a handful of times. CDR3 in amino acids: CASSLYGSVGDEQFF. In DNA form, the CDR3 reads TGTGCCAGCAGCTTGTACGGGAGCGTCGGCGATGAGCAGTTCTTC. V gene TRBV11-3 combines with J gene TRBJ2-1; possible D gene TRBD2, 6 bases. V was clipped by 3 bases and J by 8 bases, with 17 bases between them. There are 15 residues in the CDR3. CDR1 is SGHNT and CDR2 is YENEEA in the germline V gene.

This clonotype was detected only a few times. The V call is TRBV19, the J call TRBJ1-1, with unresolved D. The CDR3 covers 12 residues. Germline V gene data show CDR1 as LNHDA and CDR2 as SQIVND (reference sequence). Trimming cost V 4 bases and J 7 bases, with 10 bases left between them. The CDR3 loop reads CASSKRVGEAFF. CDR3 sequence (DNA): TGTGCCAGTAGTAAACGAGTGGGTGAAGCTTTCTTT.

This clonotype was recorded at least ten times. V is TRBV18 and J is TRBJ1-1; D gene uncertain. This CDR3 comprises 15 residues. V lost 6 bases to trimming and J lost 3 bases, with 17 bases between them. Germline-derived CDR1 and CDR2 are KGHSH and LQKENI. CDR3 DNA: TGTGCCAGCTCCCCAACCGGGATTCGCGACACTGAAGCTTTCTTT. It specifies CASSPTGIRDTEAFF.

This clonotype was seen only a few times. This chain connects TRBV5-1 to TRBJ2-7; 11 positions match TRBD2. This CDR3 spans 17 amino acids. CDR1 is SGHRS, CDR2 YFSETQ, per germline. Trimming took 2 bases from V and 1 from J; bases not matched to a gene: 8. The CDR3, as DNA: TGCGCCAGCAGCTTAGGACTAGCGGGTTTAATTTCCTACGAGCAGTACTTC. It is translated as CASSLGLAGLISYEQYF.

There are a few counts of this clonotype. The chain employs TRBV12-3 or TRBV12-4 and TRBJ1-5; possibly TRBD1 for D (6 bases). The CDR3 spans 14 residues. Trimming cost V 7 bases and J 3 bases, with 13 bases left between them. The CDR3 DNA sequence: TGTGCCAGCACCTTAGGGGGGTTCAATCAGCCCCAGCATTTT. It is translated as CASTLGGFNQPQHF.

CDR3 coding DNA: TGCGCCAGCAACAACGGGGGGAGTCACAATGAGCAGTTCTTC. It is translated as CASNNGGSHNEQFF. J is TRBJ2-1 and V is TRBV5-1, with 7 bases that match TRBD2. This CDR3 has 14 amino acids. Trimming cost V 6 bases and J 5 bases; bases outside gene matches: 8. Germline loops: CDR1 SGHRS, CDR2 YFSETQ.

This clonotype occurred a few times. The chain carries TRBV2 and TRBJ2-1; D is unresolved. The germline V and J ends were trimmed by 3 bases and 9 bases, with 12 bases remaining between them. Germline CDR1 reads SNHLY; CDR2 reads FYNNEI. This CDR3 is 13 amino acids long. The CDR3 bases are TGTGCCAGCAGTGAGTGGGGTCGGGCTGAGCAGTTCTTC. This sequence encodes CASSEWGRAEQFF.

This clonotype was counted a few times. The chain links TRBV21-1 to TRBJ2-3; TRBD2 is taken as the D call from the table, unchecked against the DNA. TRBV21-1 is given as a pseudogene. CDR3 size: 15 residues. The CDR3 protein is CASSKGGRSTDTQYF. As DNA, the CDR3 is TGTGCCAGCAGCAAAGGAGGGAGGAGCACAGATACGCAGTATTTT.

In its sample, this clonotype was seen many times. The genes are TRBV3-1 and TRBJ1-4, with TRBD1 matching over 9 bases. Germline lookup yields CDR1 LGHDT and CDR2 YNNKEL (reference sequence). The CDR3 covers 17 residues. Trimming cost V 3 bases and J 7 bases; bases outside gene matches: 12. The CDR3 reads CASSHGGQGFSGEKLFF. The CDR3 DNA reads TGTGCCAGCAGCCATGGAGGACAGGGGTTTAGTGGTGAAAAACTGTTTTTT.

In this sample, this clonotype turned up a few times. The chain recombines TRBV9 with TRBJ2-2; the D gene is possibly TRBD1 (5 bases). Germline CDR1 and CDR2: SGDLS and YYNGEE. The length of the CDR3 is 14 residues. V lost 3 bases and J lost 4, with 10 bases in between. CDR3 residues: CASSARQITGELFF. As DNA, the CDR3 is TGTGCCAGCAGCGCGCGACAGATCACCGGGGAGCTGTTTTTT.

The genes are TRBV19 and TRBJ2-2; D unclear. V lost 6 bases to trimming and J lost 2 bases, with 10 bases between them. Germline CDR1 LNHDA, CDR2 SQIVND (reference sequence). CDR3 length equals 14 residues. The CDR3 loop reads CASSTVSNTGELFF. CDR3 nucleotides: TGTGCCAGTAGCACAGTCAGCAACACCGGGGAGCTGTTTTTT.

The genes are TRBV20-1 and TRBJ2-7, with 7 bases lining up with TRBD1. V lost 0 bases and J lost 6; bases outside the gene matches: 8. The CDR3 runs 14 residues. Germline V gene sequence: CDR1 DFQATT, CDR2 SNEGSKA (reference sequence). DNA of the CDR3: TGCAGTGCTAGAGAAGACAGGGACGCTAGCGAGCAGTACTTC. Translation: CSAREDRDASEQYF.

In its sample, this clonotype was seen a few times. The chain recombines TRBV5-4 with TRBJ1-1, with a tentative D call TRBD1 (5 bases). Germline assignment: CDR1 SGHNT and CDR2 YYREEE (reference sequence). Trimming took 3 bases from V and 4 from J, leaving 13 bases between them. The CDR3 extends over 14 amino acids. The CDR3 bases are TGTGCCAGCAGCTCCCCCCCGGGGGGCACTGAAGCTTTCTTT. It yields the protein CASSSPPGGTEAFF.

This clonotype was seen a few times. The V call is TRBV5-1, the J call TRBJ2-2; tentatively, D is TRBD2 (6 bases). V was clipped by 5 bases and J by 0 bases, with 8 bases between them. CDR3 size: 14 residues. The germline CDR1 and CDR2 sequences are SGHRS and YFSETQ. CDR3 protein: CASSGGTNTGELFF. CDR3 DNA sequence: TGCGCCAGCAGTGGCGGGACGAACACCGGGGAGCTGTTTTTT.

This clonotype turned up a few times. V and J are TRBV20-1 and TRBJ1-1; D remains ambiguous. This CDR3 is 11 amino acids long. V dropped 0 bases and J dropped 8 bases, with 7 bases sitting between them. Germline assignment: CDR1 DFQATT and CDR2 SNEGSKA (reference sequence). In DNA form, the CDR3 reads TGCAGTGCTAGAGATCTGGAGGAAGCTTTCTTT. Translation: CSARDLEEAFF.

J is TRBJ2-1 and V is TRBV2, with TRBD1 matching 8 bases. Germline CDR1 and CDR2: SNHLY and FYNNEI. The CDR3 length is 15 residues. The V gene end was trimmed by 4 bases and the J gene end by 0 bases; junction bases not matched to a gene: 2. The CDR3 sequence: CASSGTGSSYNEQFF. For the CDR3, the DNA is TGTGCCAGCAGTGGGACAGGGAGCTCCTACAATGAGCAGTTCTTC.

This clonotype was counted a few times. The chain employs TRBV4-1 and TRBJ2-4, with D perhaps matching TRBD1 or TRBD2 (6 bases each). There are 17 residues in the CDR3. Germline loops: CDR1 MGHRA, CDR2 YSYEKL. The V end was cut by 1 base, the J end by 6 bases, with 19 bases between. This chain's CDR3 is CASSQAPLSGGGNIQYF. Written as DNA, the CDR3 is TGCGCCAGCAGCCAAGCTCCCCTAAGCGGAGGGGGAAACATTCAGTACTTC.

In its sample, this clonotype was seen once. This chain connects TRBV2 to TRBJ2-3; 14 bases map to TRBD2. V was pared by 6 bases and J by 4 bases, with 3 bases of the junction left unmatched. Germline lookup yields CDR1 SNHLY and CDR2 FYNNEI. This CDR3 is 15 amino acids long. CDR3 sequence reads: CASRRLAGGPDTQYF. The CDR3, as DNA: TGTGCCAGCAGACGACTAGCGGGAGGGCCAGATACGCAGTATTTT. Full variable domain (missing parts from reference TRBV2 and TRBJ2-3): EPEVTQTPSHQVTQMGQEVILRCVPISNHLYFYWYRQILGQKVEFLVSFYNNEISEKSEIFDDQFSVERPDGSNFTLKIRSTKLEDSAMYFCASRRLAGGPDTQYFGPGTRLTVL.

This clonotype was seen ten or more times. The CDR3 region has the DNA TGTGCCAGCGCACGAGAAAAACTGTTTTTT. Translating gives CASAREKLFF. The chain couples TRBV12-3 or TRBV12-4 to TRBJ1-4; D call uncertain. Trimming left V 8 bases short and J 8 bases short, with 6 bases between. There are 10 residues in the CDR3.

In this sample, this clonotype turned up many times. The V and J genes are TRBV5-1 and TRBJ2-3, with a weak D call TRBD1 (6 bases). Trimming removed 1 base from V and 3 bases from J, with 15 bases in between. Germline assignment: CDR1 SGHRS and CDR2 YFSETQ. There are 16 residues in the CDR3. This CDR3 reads CASSLRNRELTDTQYF. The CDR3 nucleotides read TGCGCCAGCAGCTTGAGAAACAGGGAGCTTACAGATACGCAGTATTTT.

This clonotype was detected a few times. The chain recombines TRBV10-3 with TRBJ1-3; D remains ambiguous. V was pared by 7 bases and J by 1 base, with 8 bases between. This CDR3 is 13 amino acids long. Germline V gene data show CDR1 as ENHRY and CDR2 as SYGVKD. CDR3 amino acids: CAIMRVSGNTIYF. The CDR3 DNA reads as TGTGCCATCATGAGGGTTTCTGGAAACACCATATATTTT.

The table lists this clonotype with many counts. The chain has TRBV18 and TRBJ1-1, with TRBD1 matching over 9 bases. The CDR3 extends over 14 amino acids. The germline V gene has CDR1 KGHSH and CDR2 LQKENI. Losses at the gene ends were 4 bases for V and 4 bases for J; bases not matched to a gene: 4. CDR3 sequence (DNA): TGTGCCAGCTCACAGGGACAGGGTAGCACTGAAGCTTTCTTT. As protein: CASSQGQGSTEAFF.

The CDR3 loop reads CASSGTSGRSYNEQFF. In DNA, the CDR3 is TGTGCCAGCAGTGGGACTAGCGGGAGGTCATACAATGAGCAGTTCTTC. This chain joins TRBV6-1 and TRBJ2-1, with 14 nucleotides matching TRBD2. Looked up from germline, CDR1 is MNHNS and CDR2 is SASEGT. This CDR3 spans 16 amino acids. J was trimmed by 4 bases and V by 4 bases; bases with no gene match: 3.

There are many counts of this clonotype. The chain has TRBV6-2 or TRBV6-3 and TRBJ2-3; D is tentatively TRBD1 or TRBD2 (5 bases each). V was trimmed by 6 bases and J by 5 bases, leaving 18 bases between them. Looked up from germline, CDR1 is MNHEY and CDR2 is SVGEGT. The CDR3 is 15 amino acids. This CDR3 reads CASRPDSARGDTQYF. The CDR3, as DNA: TGTGCCAGCAGGCCAGACAGTGCGAGGGGAGATACGCAGTATTTT.

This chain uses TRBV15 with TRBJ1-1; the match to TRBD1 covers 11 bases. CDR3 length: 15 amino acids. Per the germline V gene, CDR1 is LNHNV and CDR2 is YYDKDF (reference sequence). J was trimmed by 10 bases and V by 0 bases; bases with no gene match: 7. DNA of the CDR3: TGTGCCACCAGCAGAGACCTCGGACAGGGGGCAACAGCTTTCTTT. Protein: CATSRDLGQGATAFF.